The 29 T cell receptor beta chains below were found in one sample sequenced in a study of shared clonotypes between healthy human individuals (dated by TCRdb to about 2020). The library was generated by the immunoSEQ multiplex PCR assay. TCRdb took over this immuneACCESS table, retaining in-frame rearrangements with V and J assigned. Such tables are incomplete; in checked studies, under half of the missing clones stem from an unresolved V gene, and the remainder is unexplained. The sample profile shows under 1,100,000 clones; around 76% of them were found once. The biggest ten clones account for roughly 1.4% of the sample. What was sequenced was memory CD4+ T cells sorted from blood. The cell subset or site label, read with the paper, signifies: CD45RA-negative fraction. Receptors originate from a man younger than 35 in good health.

The CDR3, as DNA: TGTGCCAGCAGACCCGAGCTAGCGGGATCCTACGAGCAGTACTTC. This sequence encodes CASRPELAGSYEQYF. V usage is TRBV6-6 and J usage is TRBJ2-7; TRBD2 matches 9 bases. J lost 1 base, V lost 6 bases, and 7 bases had no gene match. Germline values: CDR1 MNHNY, CDR2 SVGAGI (reference sequence). This CDR3 spans 15 amino acids.

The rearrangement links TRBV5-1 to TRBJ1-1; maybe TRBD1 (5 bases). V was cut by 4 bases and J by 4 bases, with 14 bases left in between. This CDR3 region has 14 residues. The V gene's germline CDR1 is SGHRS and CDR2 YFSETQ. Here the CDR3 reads CASSRTPGLTEAFF. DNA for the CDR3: TGCGCCAGCAGCCGAACCCCAGGGCTCACTGAAGCTTTCTTT.

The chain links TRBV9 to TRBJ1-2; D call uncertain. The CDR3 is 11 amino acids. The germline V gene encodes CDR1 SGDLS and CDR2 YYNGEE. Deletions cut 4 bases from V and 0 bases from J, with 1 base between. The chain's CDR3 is CASSTNYGYTF. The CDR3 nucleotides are TGTGCCAGCAGCACTAACTATGGCTACACCTTC.

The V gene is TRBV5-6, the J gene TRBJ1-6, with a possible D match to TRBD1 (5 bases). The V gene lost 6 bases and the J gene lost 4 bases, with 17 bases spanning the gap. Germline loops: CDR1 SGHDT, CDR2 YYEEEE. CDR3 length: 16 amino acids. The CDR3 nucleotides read TGTGCCAGCAACCACGGGGGGGTGAATTATAATTCACCCCTCCACTTT. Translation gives CASNHGGVNYNSPLHF.

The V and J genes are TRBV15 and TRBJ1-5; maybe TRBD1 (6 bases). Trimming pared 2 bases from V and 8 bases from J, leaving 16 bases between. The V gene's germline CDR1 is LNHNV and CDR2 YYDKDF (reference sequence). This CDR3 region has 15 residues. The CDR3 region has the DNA TGTGCCACCAGCAGACAACAGGGTCGGGGGGAGCCCCAGCATTTT. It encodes CATSRQQGRGEPQHF.

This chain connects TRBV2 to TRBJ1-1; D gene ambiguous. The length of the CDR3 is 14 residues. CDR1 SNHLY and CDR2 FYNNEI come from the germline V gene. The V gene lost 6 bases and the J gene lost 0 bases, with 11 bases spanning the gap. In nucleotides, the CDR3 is TGTGCCAGCAGCCCCGGGGAGATGAACACTGAAGCTTTCTTT. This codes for CASSPGEMNTEAFF.

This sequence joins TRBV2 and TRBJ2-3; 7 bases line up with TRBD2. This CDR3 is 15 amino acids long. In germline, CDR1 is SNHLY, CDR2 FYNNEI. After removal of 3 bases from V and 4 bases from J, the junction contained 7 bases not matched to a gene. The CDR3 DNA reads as TGTGCCAGCAGTGATGGGCGGGGGAGGCCAGATACGCAGTATTTT. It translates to CASSDGRGRPDTQYF.

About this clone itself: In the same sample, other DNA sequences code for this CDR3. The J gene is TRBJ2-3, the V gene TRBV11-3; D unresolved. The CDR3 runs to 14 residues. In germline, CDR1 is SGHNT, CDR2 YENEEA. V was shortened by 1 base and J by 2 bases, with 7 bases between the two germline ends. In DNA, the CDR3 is TGTGCCAGCAGCTTAGGTGGCGTCACAGATACGCAGTATTTT. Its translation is CASSLGGVTDTQYF.

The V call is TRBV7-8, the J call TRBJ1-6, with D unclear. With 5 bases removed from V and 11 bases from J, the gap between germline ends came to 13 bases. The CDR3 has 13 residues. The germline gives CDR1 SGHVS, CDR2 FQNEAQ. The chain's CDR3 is CASSPPGRTPLHF. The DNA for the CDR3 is TGTGCCAGCAGCCCCCCGGGCAGAACACCCCTCCACTTT.

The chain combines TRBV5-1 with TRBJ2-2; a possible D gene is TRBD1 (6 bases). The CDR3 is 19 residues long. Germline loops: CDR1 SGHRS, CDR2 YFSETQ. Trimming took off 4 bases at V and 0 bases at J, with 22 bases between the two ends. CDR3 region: CASSRTDPTGWTNTGELFF. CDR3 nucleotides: TGCGCCAGCAGCCGCACCGATCCCACAGGGTGGACGAACACCGGGGAGCTGTTTTTT.

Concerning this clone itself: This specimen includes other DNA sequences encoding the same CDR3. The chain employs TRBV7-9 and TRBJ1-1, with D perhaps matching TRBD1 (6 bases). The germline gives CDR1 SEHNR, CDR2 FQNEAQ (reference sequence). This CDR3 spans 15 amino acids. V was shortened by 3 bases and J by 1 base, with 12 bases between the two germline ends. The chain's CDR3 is CASSFRAGANTEAFF. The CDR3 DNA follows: TGTGCCAGCAGCTTTAGGGCGGGGGCGAACACTGAAGCTTTCTTT.

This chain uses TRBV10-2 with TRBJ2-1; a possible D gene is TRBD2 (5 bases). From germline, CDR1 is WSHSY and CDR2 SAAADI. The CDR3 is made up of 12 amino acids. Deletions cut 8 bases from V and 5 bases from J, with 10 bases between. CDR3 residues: CASEGVNNEQFF. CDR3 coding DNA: TGCGCCAGCGAGGGTGTAAACAATGAGCAGTTCTTC.

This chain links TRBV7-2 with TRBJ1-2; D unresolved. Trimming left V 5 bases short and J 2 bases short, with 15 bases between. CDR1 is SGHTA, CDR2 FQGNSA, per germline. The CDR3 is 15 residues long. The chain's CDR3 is CASSPGPPPNYGYTF. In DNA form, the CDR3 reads TGTGCCAGCAGCCCCGGGCCTCCCCCAAACTATGGCTACACCTTC.

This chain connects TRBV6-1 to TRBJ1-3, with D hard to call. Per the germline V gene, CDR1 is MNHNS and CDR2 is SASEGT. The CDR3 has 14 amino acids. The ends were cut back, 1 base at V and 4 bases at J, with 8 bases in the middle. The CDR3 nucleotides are TGTGCCAGCAGTGAAGACGTGCCGGGAAACACCATATATTTT. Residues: CASSEDVPGNTIYF.

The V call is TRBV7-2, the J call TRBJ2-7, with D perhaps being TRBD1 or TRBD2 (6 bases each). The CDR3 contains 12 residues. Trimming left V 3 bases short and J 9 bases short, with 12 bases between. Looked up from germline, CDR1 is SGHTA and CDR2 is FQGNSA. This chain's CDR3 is CASSFPGARQYF. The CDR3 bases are TGTGCCAGCAGCTTCCCGGGGGCGAGGCAGTACTTC.

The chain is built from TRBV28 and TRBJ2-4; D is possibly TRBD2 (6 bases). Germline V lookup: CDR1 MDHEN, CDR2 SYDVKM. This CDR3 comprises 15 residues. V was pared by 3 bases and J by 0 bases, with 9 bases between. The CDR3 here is CASSFSGLAKNIQYF. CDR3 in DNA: TGTGCCAGCAGTTTTAGCGGTCTAGCCAAAAACATTCAGTACTTC.

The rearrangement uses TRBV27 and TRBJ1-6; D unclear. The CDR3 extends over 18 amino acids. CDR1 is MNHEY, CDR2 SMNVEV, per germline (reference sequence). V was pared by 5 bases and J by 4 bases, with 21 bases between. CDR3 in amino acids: CASSPARASSLYNSPLHF. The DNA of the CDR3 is TGTGCCAGCAGTCCCGCCCGGGCTTCGAGCCTATATAATTCACCCCTCCACTTT.

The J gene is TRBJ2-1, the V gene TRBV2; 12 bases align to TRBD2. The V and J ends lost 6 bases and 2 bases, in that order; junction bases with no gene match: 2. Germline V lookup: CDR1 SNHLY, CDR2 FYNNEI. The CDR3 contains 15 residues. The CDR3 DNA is TGTGCCAGCAGCAGGACTAGCGGGACCTACAATGAGCAGTTCTTC. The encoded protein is CASSRTSGTYNEQFF. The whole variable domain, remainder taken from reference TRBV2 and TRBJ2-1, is EPEVTQTPSHQVTQMGQEVILRCVPISNHLYFYWYRQILGQKVEFLVSFYNNEISEKSEIFDDQFSVERPDGSNFTLKIRSTKLEDSAMYFCASSRTSGTYNEQFFGPGTRLTVL.

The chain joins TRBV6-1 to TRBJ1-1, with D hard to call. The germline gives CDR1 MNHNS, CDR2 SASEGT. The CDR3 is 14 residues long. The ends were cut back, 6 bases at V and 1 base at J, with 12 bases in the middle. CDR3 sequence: CASRPESRNTEAFF. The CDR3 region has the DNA TGTGCCAGCAGACCGGAGAGTAGGAACACTGAAGCTTTCTTT.

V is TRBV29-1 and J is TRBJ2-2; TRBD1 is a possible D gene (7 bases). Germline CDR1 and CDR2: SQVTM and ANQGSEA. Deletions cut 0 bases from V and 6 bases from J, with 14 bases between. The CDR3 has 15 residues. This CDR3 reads CSVEEGARGAGELFF. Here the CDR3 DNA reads TGCAGCGTTGAAGAAGGGGCCAGGGGGGCCGGGGAGCTGTTTTTT.

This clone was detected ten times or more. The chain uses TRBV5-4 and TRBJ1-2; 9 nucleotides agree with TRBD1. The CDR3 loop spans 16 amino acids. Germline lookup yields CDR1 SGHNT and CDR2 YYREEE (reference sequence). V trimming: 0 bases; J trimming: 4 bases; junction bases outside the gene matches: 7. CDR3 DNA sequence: TGTGCCAGCAGCTTGGGGTCGTCGGGACAGGGCTATGGCTACACCTTC. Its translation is CASSLGSSGQGYGYTF.

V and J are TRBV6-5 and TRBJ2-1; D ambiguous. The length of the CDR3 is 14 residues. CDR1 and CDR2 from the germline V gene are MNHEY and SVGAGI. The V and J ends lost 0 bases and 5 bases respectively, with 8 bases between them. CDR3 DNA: TGTGCCAGCAGTTACTCGAAAAGGGACAATGAGCAGTTCTTC. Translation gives CASSYSKRDNEQFF.

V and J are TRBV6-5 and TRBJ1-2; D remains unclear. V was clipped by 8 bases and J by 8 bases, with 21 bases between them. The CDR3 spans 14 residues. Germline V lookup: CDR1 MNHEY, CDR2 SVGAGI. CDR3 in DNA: TGTGCCAGCGGGAAGGCCTCTATGGTTTGGGGCTACACCTTC. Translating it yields CASGKASMVWGYTF.

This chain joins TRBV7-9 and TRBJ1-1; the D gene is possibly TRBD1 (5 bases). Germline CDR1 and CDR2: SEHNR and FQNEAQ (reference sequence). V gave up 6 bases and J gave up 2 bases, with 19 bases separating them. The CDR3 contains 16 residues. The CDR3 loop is CASRRGASLGNTEAFF. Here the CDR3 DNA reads TGTGCCAGCAGACGAGGGGCCTCCCTGGGAAACACTGAAGCTTTCTTT.

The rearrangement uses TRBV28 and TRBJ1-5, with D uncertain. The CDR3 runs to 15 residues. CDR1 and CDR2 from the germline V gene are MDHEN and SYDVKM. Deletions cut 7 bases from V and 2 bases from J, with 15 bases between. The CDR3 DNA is TGTGCCAGCACCCCTGGGTCGACTGGCAATCAGCCCCAGCATTTT. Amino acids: CASTPGSTGNQPQHF.

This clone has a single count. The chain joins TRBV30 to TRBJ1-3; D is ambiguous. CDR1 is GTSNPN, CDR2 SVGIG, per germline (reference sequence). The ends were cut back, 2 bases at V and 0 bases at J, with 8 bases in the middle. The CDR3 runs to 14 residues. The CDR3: CAWSSRSSGNTIYF. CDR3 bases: TGTGCCTGGAGTAGCAGATCCTCTGGAAACACCATATATTTT.

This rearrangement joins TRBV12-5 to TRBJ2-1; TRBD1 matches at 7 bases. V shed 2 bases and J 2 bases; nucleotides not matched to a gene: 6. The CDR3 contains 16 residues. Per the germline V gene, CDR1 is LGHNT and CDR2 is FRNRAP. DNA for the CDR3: TGTGCTAGTGGTTTGATATGGACAGGAGCCTACAATGAGCAGTTCTTC. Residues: CASGLIWTGAYNEQFF.

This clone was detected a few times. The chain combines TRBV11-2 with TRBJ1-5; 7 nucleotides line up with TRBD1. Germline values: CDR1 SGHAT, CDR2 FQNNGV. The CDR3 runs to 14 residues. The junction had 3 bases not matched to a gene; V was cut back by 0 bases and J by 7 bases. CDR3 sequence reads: CASSLEGGIQPQHF. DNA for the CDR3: TGTGCCAGCAGCTTAGAAGGGGGCATCCAGCCCCAGCATTTT.

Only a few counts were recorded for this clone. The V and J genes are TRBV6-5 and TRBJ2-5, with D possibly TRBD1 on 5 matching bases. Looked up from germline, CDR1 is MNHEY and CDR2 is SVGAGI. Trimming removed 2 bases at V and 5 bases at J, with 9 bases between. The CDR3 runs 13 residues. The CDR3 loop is CASSYGAMETQYF. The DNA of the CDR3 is TGTGCCAGCAGTTACGGGGCAATGGAGACCCAGTACTTC.